The next 26 T cell receptor beta chains were all read from a single sample in a study of cytomegalovirus exposure and HLA in healthy donors. The study ran its PCR with 60 Vbeta and 13 Jbeta primers. The method was immunoSEQ multiplex PCR; TCRdb's version includes in-frame clones alone and lacks a portion of them. The sample includes some 140,000 clones, 85% to 90% of them seen just once. Sequenced sample: PBMCs. Receptors originate from a woman aged 25-40 years in good health and CMV-seropositive.

This clone was seen only a few times. The chain joins TRBV5-1 to TRBJ1-1, with no clear D. The CDR3 extends over 12 amino acids. V lost 5 bases and J 2 bases, leaving 7 bases between the germline ends. CDR1 and CDR2 (germline): SGHRS, YFSETQ. The CDR3 loop is CASRSSNTEAFF. The CDR3 bases are TGCGCCAGCAGATCCTCCAACACTGAAGCTTTCTTT. The full variable domain, with the rest looked up from reference TRBV5-1 and TRBJ1-1, is KAGVTQTPRYLIKTRGQQVTLSCSPISGHRSVSWYQQTPGQGLQFLFEYFSETQRNKGNFPGRFSGRQFSNSRSEMNVSTLELGDSALYLCASRSSNTEAFFGQGTRLTVV.

This clone was counted once. The chain combines TRBV5-1 with TRBJ1-2; D may be TRBD1 (5 bases). The germline V and J ends were trimmed by 4 bases and 8 bases, with 18 bases remaining between them. CDR1 is SGHRS and CDR2 is YFSETQ in the germline V gene. The CDR3 is made up of 14 amino acids. The CDR3 DNA is TGCGCCAGCAGCGTAGGGGACTCTATGGGAGGCTACACCTTC. Its translation is CASSVGDSMGGYTF.

The V gene is TRBV5-1, the J gene TRBJ1-2, with 9 bases aligning to TRBD1. J lost 2 bases, V lost 4 bases, and 3 bases had no gene match. This CDR3 spans 14 amino acids. The germline CDR1 and CDR2 sequences are SGHRS and YFSETQ. CDR3 residues: CASSPGTGNYGYTF. DNA for the CDR3: TGCGCCAGCAGCCCCGGGACAGGGAACTATGGCTACACCTTC.

The chain couples TRBV28 to TRBJ1-1, with 8 bases matching TRBD1. The germline CDR1 and CDR2 sequences are MDHEN and SYDVKM. CDR3 length: 14 residues. J lost 1 base, V lost 8 bases, and 6 bases had no gene match. Here the CDR3 reads CASVPQGANTEAFF. In DNA, the CDR3 is TGTGCCAGCGTTCCTCAGGGGGCGAACACTGAAGCTTTCTTT.

The chain joins TRBV28 to TRBJ1-3; possible D gene TRBD1, 5 bases. Trimming shortened V by 3 bases and J by 2 bases, and 8 bases separated the two germline ends. Germline V gene sequence: CDR1 MDHEN, CDR2 SYDVKM. This CDR3 has 14 residues. CDR3 region: CASSFKGAGNTIYF. The DNA for the CDR3 is TGTGCCAGCAGTTTCAAAGGGGCTGGAAACACCATATATTTT.

The V and J genes are TRBV6-1 and TRBJ1-6; 9 nucleotides line up with TRBD1. Looked up from germline, CDR1 is MNHNS and CDR2 is SASEGT. Trimming removed 2 bases from V and 13 bases from J; junction bases left unmatched: 3. The CDR3 covers 13 residues. The CDR3 protein is CASSERDRAPLHF. CDR3 bases: TGTGCCAGCAGTGAAAGGGACAGGGCCCCCCTCCACTTT.

The chain employs TRBV10-3 and TRBJ1-2; weak D call: TRBD1 (5 bases). Germline V CDR1 and CDR2: ENHRY, SYGVKD. The V end lost 11 bases, the J end lost 0 bases, and 10 bases lay between the germline ends. The CDR3 consists of 12 residues. In DNA, the CDR3 is TGTGCCTCCAGGGCGGCTAACTATGGCTACACCTTC. Its protein is CASRAANYGYTF.

The chain carries TRBV6-5 and TRBJ2-5; the match to TRBD2 covers 8 bases. Germline V lookup: CDR1 MNHEY, CDR2 SVGAGI. The CDR3 runs to 14 residues. J lost 3 bases, V lost 6 bases, and 6 bases had no gene match. In DNA form, the CDR3 reads TGTGCCAGCAGGGCGGGGGGTGGAGAAGAGACCCAGTACTTC. Amino acids: CASRAGGGEETQYF.

The chain combines TRBV5-4 with TRBJ1-6, with D perhaps TRBD1 (5 bases). The V gene lost 0 bases and the J gene lost 7 bases, with 8 bases spanning the gap. The CDR3 totals 14 residues. In germline, CDR1 is SGHNT, CDR2 YYREEE (reference sequence). The CDR3 loop reads CASSLGQGNSPLHF. The CDR3 nucleotides read TGTGCCAGCAGCTTGGGGCAGGGCAATTCACCCCTCCACTTT.

The chain carries TRBV5-4 and TRBJ1-1; D call uncertain. CDR3 size: 13 residues. The V gene's germline CDR1 is SGHNT and CDR2 YYREEE (reference sequence). Between the trimmed V and J ends, which lost 0 bases and 1 base, there was a span of 4 bases. CDR3: CASSLEQNTEAFF. Written as DNA, the CDR3 is TGTGCCAGCAGCTTGGAACAGAACACTGAAGCTTTCTTT.

V usage is TRBV27 and J usage is TRBJ1-2, with a tentative D call TRBD1 (5 bases). Germline V gene data show CDR1 as MNHEY and CDR2 as SMNVEV (reference sequence). The CDR3 is 14 amino acids. V lost 3 bases and J lost 2, with 10 bases in between. DNA of the CDR3: TGTGCCAGCAGTTTTTGGGGCCCGAACTATGGCTACACCTTC. Residues: CASSFWGPNYGYTF.

The chain is built from TRBV5-1 and TRBJ2-2; 7 bases are a match to TRBD2. Trimming took 4 bases from V and 2 from J; bases not matched to a gene: 2. The germline V gene has CDR1 SGHRS and CDR2 YFSETQ. This CDR3 has 14 amino acids. DNA of the CDR3: TGCGCCAGCAGCCTAGCGGCAAACACCGGGGAGCTGTTTTTT. Amino acid sequence: CASSLAANTGELFF.

This clone was observed once. The rearrangement uses TRBV6-5 and TRBJ2-7, with a possible D match to TRBD2 (8 bases). Trimming removed 0 bases at V and 5 bases at J, with 17 bases between. The CDR3 spans 16 residues. CDR1 and CDR2 from the germline V gene are MNHEY and SVGAGI. The CDR3 nucleotides read TGTGCCAGCAGTTACTCCGGACTAGCCCAGGGGGACGAGCAGTACTTC. Its translation is CASSYSGLAQGDEQYF.

V and J are TRBV25-1 and TRBJ1-1; 7 positions match TRBD1. CDR3 length equals 14 residues. Losses at the gene ends were 3 bases for V and 5 bases for J; bases not matched to a gene: 6. Germline-derived CDR1 and CDR2 are MGHDK and SYGVNS. The CDR3 loop reads CASSDPRGRTEAFF. The CDR3 region has the DNA TGTGCCAGCAGTGATCCCAGGGGGAGAACTGAAGCTTTCTTT.

This chain links TRBV6-4 with TRBJ2-1, with TRBD2 matching over 10 bases. Germline V gene sequence: CDR1 MRHNA, CDR2 SNTAGT. J lost 6 bases, V lost 4 bases, and 9 bases had no gene match. This CDR3 has 16 amino acids. CDR3: CASSGLPAGGANEQFF. For the CDR3, the DNA is TGTGCCAGCAGTGGCCTTCCAGCGGGGGGGGCCAATGAGCAGTTCTTC.

This clone occurred once. The chain recombines TRBV6-1 with TRBJ1-5; TRBD1 agrees at 9 bases. Germline V CDR1 and CDR2: MNHNS, SASEGT. Trimming cost V 6 bases and J 5 bases; bases outside gene matches: 2. This CDR3 has 13 residues. DNA of the CDR3: TGTGCCAGCAGCGGACAGGGGTATCAGCCCCAGCATTTT. Translation gives CASSGQGYQPQHF.

The gene calls are TRBV5-8 and TRBJ1-1; a possible D gene is TRBD1 (5 bases). CDR1 and CDR2 (germline): SGHTS, YDEGEE. The CDR3 consists of 14 residues. Trimming shortened V by 2 bases and J by 0 bases, and 8 bases separated the two germline ends. Here the CDR3 DNA reads TGTGCCAGCAGCTTTGACAGAATGAACACTGAAGCTTTCTTT. This sequence encodes CASSFDRMNTEAFF.

The chain employs TRBV30 and TRBJ2-5; TRBD1 aligns across 8 bases. Germline V gene data show CDR1 as GTSNPN and CDR2 as SVGIG (reference sequence). Losses at the gene ends were 3 bases for V and 5 bases for J; bases not matched to a gene: 11. This CDR3 has 15 amino acids. CDR3 in amino acids: CAWRQGEGHWETQYF. The CDR3 nucleotides read TGTGCCTGGAGACAGGGGGAAGGTCATTGGGAGACCCAGTACTTC.

This clone has just a few counts. This chain uses TRBV7-2 with TRBJ2-7; maybe TRBD1 (5 bases). This CDR3 is 16 amino acids long. Germline assignment: CDR1 SGHTA and CDR2 FQGNSA. V shed 1 base and J shed 2 bases, with 15 bases lying between them. CDR3 sequence (DNA): TGTGCCAGCAGCTTAGAGGGGTCACACTTCACCTACGAGCAGTACTTC. This codes for CASSLEGSHFTYEQYF.

The V call is TRBV5-4, the J call TRBJ2-7, with 7 bases that match TRBD1. Trimming cost V 3 bases and J 5 bases; bases outside gene matches: 20. The CDR3 totals 18 residues. From germline, CDR1 is SGHNT and CDR2 YYREEE (reference sequence). CDR3 loop: CASSSDPGQVVVGDEQYF. CDR3 DNA sequence: TGTGCCAGCAGCTCCGATCCTGGACAGGTGGTAGTAGGTGACGAGCAGTACTTC.

The chain links TRBV7-9 to TRBJ1-1; D remains ambiguous. V was pared by 0 bases and J by 4 bases, with 9 bases between. Looked up from germline, CDR1 is SEHNR and CDR2 is FQNEAQ (reference sequence). This CDR3 is 14 amino acids long. In DNA form, the CDR3 reads TGTGCCAGCAGCTTAGCGTCGAGCGGCACTGAAGCTTTCTTT. This sequence encodes CASSLASSGTEAFF. The full variable domain, completed using reference TRBV7-9 and TRBJ1-1, is DTGVSQNPRHKITKRGQNVTFRCDPISEHNRLYWYRQTLGQGPEFLTYFQNEAQLEKSRLLSDRFSAERPKGSFSTLEIQRTEQGDSAMYLCASSLASSGTEAFFGQGTRLTVV.

In nucleotides, the CDR3 is TGTGCCAGCAGTTTTATACAGGGGAACACTGAAGCTTTCTTT. Its translation is CASSFIQGNTEAFF. The rearrangement links TRBV6-5 to TRBJ1-1, with D possibly being TRBD1 (6 bases). Trimming removed 4 bases from V and 1 base from J, with 10 bases in between. The CDR3 is 14 residues long. Per the germline V gene, CDR1 is MNHEY and CDR2 is SVGAGI.

In this sample, this clone turned up a few times. The chain recombines TRBV4-1 with TRBJ2-2; D perhaps matches TRBD2 (5 bases). V was clipped by 5 bases and J by 6 bases, with 7 bases between them. In germline, CDR1 is MGHRA, CDR2 YSYEKL. The CDR3 extends over 12 amino acids. CDR3 in DNA: TGCGCCAGCAGCTATAGCGCCGGGGAGCTGTTTTTT. It yields the protein CASSYSAGELFF.

The chain carries TRBV13 and TRBJ2-7; D remains ambiguous. There are 13 residues in the CDR3. Germline lookup yields CDR1 PRHDT and CDR2 FYEKMQ (reference sequence). V was cut by 0 bases and J by 3 bases, with 6 bases left in between. For the CDR3, the DNA is TGTGCCAGCAGCTTAGGGGGCCGCTACGAGCAGTACTTC. It specifies CASSLGGRYEQYF.

This chain connects TRBV19 to TRBJ2-7; TRBD1 is a possible D gene (5 bases). The CDR3 loop spans 14 amino acids. Germline loops: CDR1 LNHDA, CDR2 SQIVND (reference sequence). Trimming took 4 bases from V and 5 from J, leaving 15 bases between them. CDR3 bases: TGTGCCAGTAGTAATGTCAGGGTTCTGGACGAGCAGTACTTC. This gives the protein CASSNVRVLDEQYF. Drawing the rest from reference TRBV19 and TRBJ2-7, the complete variable domain is DGGITQSPKYLFRKEGQNVTLSCEQNLNHDAMYWYRQDPGQGLRLIYYSQIVNDFQKGDIAEGYSVSREKKESFPLTVTSAQKNPTAFYLCASSNVRVLDEQYFGPGTRLTVT.

The chain couples TRBV6-1 to TRBJ1-3, with 9 positions matching TRBD1. Germline CDR1 and CDR2: MNHNS and SASEGT. This CDR3 comprises 14 residues. Germline trimming cut 4 bases from V and 3 bases from J; bases unmatched to any gene: 1. CDR3 sequence reads: CASSGQGVGNTIYF. DNA for the CDR3: TGTGCCAGCAGTGGACAGGGGGTTGGAAACACCATATATTTT.